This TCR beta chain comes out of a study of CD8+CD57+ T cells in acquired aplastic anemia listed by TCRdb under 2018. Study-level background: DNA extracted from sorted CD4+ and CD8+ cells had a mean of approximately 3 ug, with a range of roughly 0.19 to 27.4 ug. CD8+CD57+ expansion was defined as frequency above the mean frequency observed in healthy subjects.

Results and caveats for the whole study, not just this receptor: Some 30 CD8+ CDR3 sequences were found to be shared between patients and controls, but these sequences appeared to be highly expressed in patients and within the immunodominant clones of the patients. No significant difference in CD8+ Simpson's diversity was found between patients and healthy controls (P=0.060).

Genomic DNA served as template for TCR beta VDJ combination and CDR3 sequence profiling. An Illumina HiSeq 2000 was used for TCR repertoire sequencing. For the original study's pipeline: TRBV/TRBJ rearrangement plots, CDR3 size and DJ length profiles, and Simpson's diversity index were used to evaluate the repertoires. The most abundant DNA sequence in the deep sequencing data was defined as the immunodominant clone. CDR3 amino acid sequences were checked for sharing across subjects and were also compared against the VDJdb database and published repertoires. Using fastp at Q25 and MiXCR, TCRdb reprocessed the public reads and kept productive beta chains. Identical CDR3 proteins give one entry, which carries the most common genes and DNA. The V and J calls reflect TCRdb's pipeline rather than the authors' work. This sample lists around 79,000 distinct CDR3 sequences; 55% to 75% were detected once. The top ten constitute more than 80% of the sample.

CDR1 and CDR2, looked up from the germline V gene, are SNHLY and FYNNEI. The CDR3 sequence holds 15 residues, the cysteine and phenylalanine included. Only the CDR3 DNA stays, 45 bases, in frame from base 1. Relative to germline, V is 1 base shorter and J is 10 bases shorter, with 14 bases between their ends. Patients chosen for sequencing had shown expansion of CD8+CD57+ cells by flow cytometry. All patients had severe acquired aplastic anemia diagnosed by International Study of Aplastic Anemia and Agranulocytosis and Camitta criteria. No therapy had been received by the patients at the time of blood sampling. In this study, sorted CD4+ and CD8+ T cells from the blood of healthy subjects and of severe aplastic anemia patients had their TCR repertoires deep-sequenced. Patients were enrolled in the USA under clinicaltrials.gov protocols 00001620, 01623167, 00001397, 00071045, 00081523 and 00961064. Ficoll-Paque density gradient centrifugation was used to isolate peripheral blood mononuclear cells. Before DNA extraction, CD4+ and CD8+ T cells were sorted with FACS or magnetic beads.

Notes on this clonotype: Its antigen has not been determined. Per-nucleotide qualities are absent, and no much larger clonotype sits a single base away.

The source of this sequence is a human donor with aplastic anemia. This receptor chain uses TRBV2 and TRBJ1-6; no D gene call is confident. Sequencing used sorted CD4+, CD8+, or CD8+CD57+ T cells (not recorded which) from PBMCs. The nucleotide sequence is TGTGCCAGCAGTGAAGAAGGGTTTACAAGATCACCCCTCCACTTT. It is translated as CASSEEGFTRSPLHF. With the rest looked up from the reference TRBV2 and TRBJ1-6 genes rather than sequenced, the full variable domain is EPEVTQTPSHQVTQMGQEVILRCVPISNHLYFYWYRQILGQKVEFLVSFYNNEISEKSEIFDDQFSVERPDGSNFTLKIRSTKLEDSAMYFCASSEEGFTRSPLHFGNGTRLTVT.